The clone carrying this TCR beta chain was detected a few times. The target antigen is unknown. CDR1 DFQATT and CDR2 SNEGSKA come from the germline V gene (reference sequence). The length of the CDR3 is 14 residues. The V and J ends lost 2 bases and 12 bases, in that order; junction bases with no gene match: 9. Treatment described: approximately nine-day PBMC culture with coronavirus spike peptide pools or control peptides (ViraFEST assay). This entry belongs to a study of vaccination and CD4 T cells after COVID-19. Study context: Overlapping peptides covering the spike proteins of SARS-CoV-2, HCoV-NL63, HCoV-OC43 and HCoV-229E were added to stimulate cells.

Cultured CD4+ T cell DNA was sequenced using the Oncomine TCR Beta short-read assay. Genomic DNA was isolated from cultured CD4+ T cells. Each CDR3 protein gets one entry after TCRdb re-called the PCR reads with MiXCR. The profile shows fewer than 15,000 distinct CDR3 sequences, roughly 30% of them singletons. The source material was CD4+ T cells from blood, cultured in vitro, sampled after SARS-CoV-2 vaccination. The TCR was taken from a human donor who had recovered from COVID-19. The chain uses TRBV20-1 and TRBJ2-3, with TRBD2 matching over 12 bases. DNA of the CDR3: TGCAGTGCTAGACTAGCGGGAGGGCCGACGGCTCAGTATTTT. It translates to CSARLAGGPTAQYF.